The rows below give T cell receptor beta chains drawn from one sample of a study of lymphopenia after photon versus proton radiotherapy. Produced via immunoSEQ multiplex PCR; TCRdb's table is partial and in-frame only. The data show approximately 31,000 clones, nearly 85% seen once. The starting material was peripheral blood, obtained from a patient treated with proton-based radiotherapy. Receptors originate from a woman aged 70-85 years with pancreatic cancer. Both conserved end residues are part of each CDR3. The D gene is left open where the match is weak. A clone size is listed for some rows: how often the clone was seen (once, few, many), or a class if it is expanded.

CDR3 length: 13
D gene: TRBD1
clone size: .
V gene: TRBV6-1
J gene: TRBJ2-7
CDR3 protein: CASSGDRTYEQYF
CDR3 DNA: TGTGCCAGCAGCGGGGACAGGACATACGAGCAGTACTTC

CDR3 length: 14
D gene: .
clone size: .
V gene: TRBV7-3
J gene: TRBJ2-5
CDR3 protein: CASSLIGQRETQYF
CDR3 DNA: TGTGCCAGCAGCTTAATAGGTCAACGAGAGACCCAGTACTTC

CDR3 length: 14
D gene: TRBD1
clone size: .
V gene: TRBV10-1
J gene: TRBJ1-5
CDR3 protein: CAWPDRGGNQPQHF
CDR3 DNA: TGCGCCTGGCCGGACAGGGGAGGGAATCAGCCCCAGCATTTT

CDR3 length: 13
D gene: .
clone size: .
V gene: TRBV2
J gene: TRBJ2-7
CDR3 protein: CASSRGDKYEQYF
CDR3 DNA: TGTGCCAGCAGCCGCGGAGATAAATACGAGCAGTACTTC

CDR3 length: 18
D gene: .
clone size: .
V gene: TRBV9
J gene: TRBJ2-7
CDR3 protein: CASSAYPLGGLSSYEQYF
CDR3 DNA: TGTGCCAGCAGCGCTTACCCCCTAGGAGGTCTGAGCTCCTACGAGCAGTACTTC

CDR3 length: 15
D gene: .
clone size: few
V gene: TRBV10-2
J gene: TRBJ2-7
CDR3 protein: CASSEDIGGRDEQYF
CDR3 DNA: TGCGCCAGCAGTGAGGATATAGGCGGGCGCGACGAGCAGTACTTC

CDR3 length: 12
D gene: .
clone size: .
V gene: TRBV19
J gene: TRBJ2-7
CDR3 protein: CASSIVQGEQYF
CDR3 DNA: TGTGCCAGTAGTATAGTCCAAGGGGAGCAGTACTTC

CDR3 length: 14
D gene: TRBD1
clone size: .
V gene: TRBV7-2
J gene: TRBJ1-5
CDR3 protein: CASSSDRGGQPQHF
CDR3 DNA: TGTGCCAGCAGCTCGGACAGGGGAGGGCAGCCCCAGCATTTT

CDR3 length: 14
D gene: .
clone size: few
V gene: TRBV6-6
J gene: TRBJ1-3
CDR3 protein: CASSQTGRGNTIYF
CDR3 DNA: TGTGCCAGCAGCCAGACGGGTCGGGGAAACACCATATATTTT

CDR3 length: 16
D gene: TRBD1
clone size: .
V gene: TRBV12-5
J gene: TRBJ1-3
CDR3 protein: CASGAPTGVGGNTIYF
CDR3 DNA: TGTGCTAGTGGTGCCCCTACAGGGGTCGGAGGAAACACCATATATTTT

CDR3 length: 16
D gene: TRBD2
clone size: .
V gene: TRBV28
J gene: TRBJ2-1
CDR3 protein: CASSRRGGQYYNEQFF
CDR3 DNA: TGTGCCAGCAGCCGCCGGGGGGGGCAATACTACAATGAGCAGTTCTTC

CDR3 length: 15
D gene: .
clone size: .
V gene: TRBV7-9
J gene: TRBJ2-3
CDR3 protein: CASSTTRTDTDTQYF
CDR3 DNA: TGTGCCAGCAGCACCACCCGGACAGACACAGATACGCAGTATTTT

CDR3 length: 10
D gene: .
clone size: .
V gene: TRBV20-1
J gene: TRBJ2-7
CDR3 protein: CSATAYEQYF
CDR3 DNA: TGCAGTGCCACCGCCTACGAGCAGTACTTC

CDR3 length: 14
D gene: TRBD1
clone size: .
V gene: TRBV19
J gene: TRBJ2-7
CDR3 protein: CASRTGQGPYEQYF
CDR3 DNA: TGTGCCAGTAGAACCGGACAGGGGCCCTACGAGCAGTACTTC

CDR3 length: 14
D gene: TRBD1
clone size: .
V gene: TRBV19
J gene: TRBJ1-5
CDR3 protein: CASKVTGVDQPQHF
CDR3 DNA: TGTGCCAGTAAAGTGACAGGGGTTGACCAGCCCCAGCATTTT

CDR3 length: 14
D gene: .
clone size: .
V gene: TRBV19
J gene: TRBJ1-2
CDR3 protein: CASRSGVDTYGYTF
CDR3 DNA: TGTGCCAGTCGTTCAGGTGTGGATACCTATGGCTACACCTTC

CDR3 length: 14
D gene: TRBD1
clone size: few
V gene: TRBV11-2
J gene: TRBJ2-3
CDR3 protein: CASRGTGGVDTQYF
CDR3 DNA: TGTGCCAGCAGAGGGACAGGGGGTGTAGATACGCAGTATTTT

CDR3 length: 15
D gene: TRBD1
clone size: .
V gene: TRBV6-1
J gene: TRBJ2-7
CDR3 protein: CASSPRTGGDYEQYF
CDR3 DNA: TGTGCCAGCAGTCCCCGGACAGGGGGCGATTACGAGCAGTACTTC

CDR3 length: 16
D gene: .
clone size: .
V gene: TRBV5-1
J gene: TRBJ1-6
CDR3 protein: CASSLETGTSNSPLHF
CDR3 DNA: TGCGCCAGCAGCTTAGAGACAGGAACGTCCAATTCACCCCTCCACTTT

CDR3 length: 17
D gene: .
clone size: .
V gene: TRBV7-9
J gene: TRBJ2-3
CDR3 protein: CASSRRDVTAAGDTQYF
CDR3 DNA: TGTGCCAGCAGCCGTAGGGATGTGACAGCGGCCGGGGATACGCAGTATTTT

CDR3 length: 15
D gene: TRBD2
clone size: .
V gene: TRBV29-1
J gene: TRBJ2-1
CDR3 protein: CSVLKGLGSYNEQFF
CDR3 DNA: TGCAGCGTTTTAAAAGGACTAGGTTCCTACAATGAGCAGTTCTTC

CDR3 length: 16
D gene: .
clone size: once
V gene: TRBV6-1
J gene: TRBJ1-3
CDR3 protein: CASSEATGESGNTIYF
CDR3 DNA: TGTGCCAGCAGTGAAGCGACCGGGGAGTCTGGAAACACCATATATTTT

CDR3 length: 11
D gene: .
clone size: medium-sized
V gene: TRBV7-9
J gene: TRBJ2-1
CDR3 protein: CASSLINEQFF
CDR3 DNA: TGTGCCAGCAGCCTCATCAATGAGCAGTTCTTC

CDR3 length: 14
D gene: .
clone size: few
V gene: TRBV27
J gene: TRBJ2-7
CDR3 protein: CASSLGQGSYEQYF
CDR3 DNA: TGTGCCAGCAGTTTAGGGCAGGGTTCCTACGAGCAGTACTTC

CDR3 length: 14
D gene: .
clone size: .
V gene: TRBV4-3
J gene: TRBJ2-5
CDR3 protein: CASSQDLIGETQYF
CDR3 DNA: TGCGCCAGCAGCCAAGATCTAATTGGAGAGACCCAGTACTTC

CDR3 length: 12
D gene: .
clone size: .
V gene: TRBV19
J gene: TRBJ2-5
CDR3 protein: CASSIWGETQYF
CDR3 DNA: TGTGCCAGTAGTATTTGGGGGGAGACCCAGTACTTC

CDR3 length: 16
D gene: .
clone size: few
V gene: TRBV7-2
J gene: TRBJ2-7
CDR3 protein: CASSRVGAGPGYEQYF
CDR3 DNA: TGTGCCAGCAGCCGTGTTGGGGCCGGTCCTGGTTATGAGCAGTACTTC

CDR3 length: 16
D gene: TRBD1
clone size: .
V gene: TRBV5-5
J gene: TRBJ2-7
CDR3 protein: CASSALPGQVGYEQYF
CDR3 DNA: TGTGCCAGCAGCGCCCTCCCGGGACAGGTAGGCTACGAGCAGTACTTC

CDR3 length: 11
D gene: .
clone size: once
V gene: TRBV11-2
J gene: TRBJ1-1
CDR3 protein: CASSLGAEAFF
CDR3 DNA: TGTGCCAGCAGCTTAGGCGCAGAAGCTTTCTTT

CDR3 length: 15
D gene: .
clone size: .
V gene: TRBV6-1
J gene: TRBJ1-5
CDR3 protein: CASNEATESNQPQHF
CDR3 DNA: TGTGCCAGCAATGAAGCGACAGAAAGCAATCAGCCCCAGCATTTT

CDR3 length: 11
D gene: TRBD2
clone size: .
V gene: TRBV27
J gene: TRBJ2-7
CDR3 protein: CASGGVHEQYF
CDR3 DNA: TGTGCCAGCGGGGGGGTCCACGAGCAGTACTTC

CDR3 length: 13
D gene: .
clone size: once
V gene: TRBV5-4
J gene: TRBJ2-5
CDR3 protein: CASSLDEGKTQYF
CDR3 DNA: TGTGCCAGCAGCTTAGATGAGGGGAAGACCCAGTACTTC

CDR3 length: 14
D gene: .
clone size: .
V gene: TRBV6-1
J gene: TRBJ2-7
CDR3 protein: CASSRALGSYEQYF
CDR3 DNA: TGTGCCAGCAGCAGGGCATTAGGGTCCTACGAGCAGTACTTC

CDR3 length: 15
D gene: TRBD2
clone size: .
V gene: TRBV5-1
J gene: TRBJ2-2
CDR3 protein: CASRRTSGSGGELFF
CDR3 DNA: TGCGCCAGCAGAAGGACTAGCGGGAGTGGCGGGGAGCTGTTTTTT

CDR3 length: 15
D gene: .
clone size: .
V gene: TRBV10-1
J gene: TRBJ2-7
CDR3 protein: CASSEGVKLLNEQYF
CDR3 DNA: TGCGCCAGCAGTGAGGGGGTGAAACTGTTAAACGAGCAGTACTTC

CDR3 length: 13
D gene: TRBD1
clone size: .
V gene: TRBV12-5
J gene: TRBJ2-3
CDR3 protein: CATGQGSTDTQYF
CDR3 DNA: TGTGCTACCGGACAGGGTAGCACAGATACGCAGTATTTT

CDR3 length: 14
D gene: .
clone size: .
V gene: TRBV5-1
J gene: TRBJ1-2
CDR3 protein: CASSLSLQNHGYTF
CDR3 DNA: TGCGCCAGCAGCTTGTCTCTACAAAACCATGGCTACACCTTC

CDR3 length: 15
D gene: .
clone size: once
V gene: TRBV28
J gene: TRBJ2-2
CDR3 protein: CASSSRPRGTGELFF
CDR3 DNA: TGTGCCAGCAGTTCCCGGCCCCGGGGGACCGGGGAGCTGTTTTTT

CDR3 length: 15
D gene: .
clone size: .
V gene: TRBV5-1
J gene: TRBJ1-6
CDR3 protein: CASSLVSGGNSPLHF
CDR3 DNA: TGCGCCAGCAGCTTGGTGTCAGGCGGTAATTCACCCCTCCACTTT

CDR3 length: 18
D gene: .
clone size: .
V gene: TRBV5-6
J gene: TRBJ1-6
CDR3 protein: CASSTGQGESSYNSPLHF
CDR3 DNA: TGTGCCAGCAGCACCGGGCAAGGGGAAAGCTCCTATAATTCACCCCTCCACTTT

CDR3 length: 14
D gene: .
clone size: .
V gene: TRBV4-3
J gene: TRBJ2-3
CDR3 protein: CASSQDSGTDTQYF
CDR3 DNA: TGCGCCAGCAGCCAAGATTCGGGCACAGATACGCAGTATTTT

CDR3 length: 13
D gene: .
clone size: .
V gene: TRBV6-5
J gene: TRBJ2-3
CDR3 protein: CASSYDSTDTQYF
CDR3 DNA: TGTGCCAGCAGTTACGACAGCACAGATACGCAGTATTTT

CDR3 length: 15
D gene: TRBD2
clone size: few
V gene: TRBV28
J gene: TRBJ2-7
CDR3 protein: CASSLTSGSRHEQYF
CDR3 DNA: TGTGCCAGCAGCTTAACTAGCGGGAGTCGTCACGAGCAGTACTTC